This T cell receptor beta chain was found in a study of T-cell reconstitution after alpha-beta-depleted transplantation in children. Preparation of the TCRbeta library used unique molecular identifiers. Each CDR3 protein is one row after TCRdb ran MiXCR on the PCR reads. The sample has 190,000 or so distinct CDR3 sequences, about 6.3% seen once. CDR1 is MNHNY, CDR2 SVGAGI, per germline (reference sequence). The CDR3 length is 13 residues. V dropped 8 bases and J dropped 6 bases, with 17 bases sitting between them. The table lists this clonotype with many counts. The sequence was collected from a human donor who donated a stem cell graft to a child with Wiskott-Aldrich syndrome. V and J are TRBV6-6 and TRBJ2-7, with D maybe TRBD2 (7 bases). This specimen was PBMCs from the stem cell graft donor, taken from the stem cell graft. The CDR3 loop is CASGLGGPGEQYF. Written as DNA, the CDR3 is TGTGCCAGCGGTTTGGGGGGGCCGGGCGAGCAGTACTTC.